The source of this TCR beta chain is a study of early T cells in non-severe SARS-CoV-2 infection. Overall study context: Bulk RNA isolated from unsorted whole blood underwent sequencing; chains were not paired.

Trimming took 0 bases from V and 5 from J, leaving 8 bases between them. The CDR3 has 13 amino acids. CDR1 is KGHSH, CDR2 LQKENI, per germline. TCRdb re-derived calls from the 5' RACE reads in MiXCR, one entry per CDR3 protein. The sample includes around 50,000 distinct CDR3 sequences, around 12% of them seen just once. This clonotype was observed at least ten times. This TCR was recovered from an adult who was a healthcare worker with PCR-confirmed SARS-CoV-2 infection or an uninfected control (not recorded which). Material for sequencing was whole blood. The chain combines TRBV18 with TRBJ2-7; D is ambiguous. This CDR3 reads CASSPPSLNEQYF. The CDR3 region has the DNA TGTGCCAGCTCACCACCGAGCCTAAACGAGCAGTACTTC.